This passage covers 20 T cell receptor beta chains from one sample sequenced in a study of cytomegalovirus exposure and HLA in healthy donors. In the PCR, 60 Vbeta and 13 Jbeta primers were used. Data came from immunoSEQ multiplex PCR; TCRdb stores just in-frame clones and leaves some out. The table shows over 130,000 clones, with 82% occurring only once. The source material was PBMCs. These receptors were collected from a male donor in good health and CMV-seronegative.

The chain is built from TRBV6-5 and TRBJ1-2; 9 nucleotides agree with TRBD1. After removal of 7 bases from V and 6 bases from J, the junction contained 9 bases not matched to a gene. CDR1 MNHEY and CDR2 SVGAGI come from the germline V gene. This CDR3 is 14 amino acids long. CDR3 bases: TGTGCCAGCACCTTGGGACAGGGTGCGAATGGCTACACCTTC. Translating gives CASTLGQGANGYTF.

Written as DNA, the CDR3 is TGTGCCAGCTCACCTAGAGGGGAGGATGGCTACACCTTC. Protein sequence: CASSPRGEDGYTF. The chain combines TRBV18 with TRBJ1-2, with D possibly TRBD1 on 5 matching bases. The CDR3 loop spans 13 amino acids. Trimming left V 3 bases short and J 6 bases short, with 11 bases between. The germline V gene has CDR1 KGHSH and CDR2 LQKENI.

The chain combines TRBV10-2 with TRBJ1-6; 7 nucleotides line up with TRBD1. Trimming cost V 7 bases and J 8 bases; bases outside gene matches: 5. The length of the CDR3 is 13 residues. CDR1 WSHSY and CDR2 SAAADI come from the germline V gene. CDR3: CASTITGDSPLHF. The CDR3 DNA reads as TGCGCCAGCACCATAACAGGGGATTCACCCCTCCACTTT.

The chain is built from TRBV19 and TRBJ2-2, with 8 bases identical to TRBD2. CDR3 length: 19 residues. After removal of 1 base from V and 4 bases from J, the junction contained 14 bases not matched to a gene. CDR1 LNHDA and CDR2 SQIVND come from the germline V gene (reference sequence). The CDR3 bases are TGTGCCAGTAGTATAGGCTTTTACCGGCTAGCGGGCCTCACCGGGGAGCTGTTTTTT. It yields the protein CASSIGFYRLAGLTGELFF.

V usage is TRBV4-2 and J usage is TRBJ2-7; 12 nucleotides align to TRBD2. The CDR3 extends over 18 amino acids. The germline V gene encodes CDR1 LGHNA and CDR2 YNFKEQ. V was pared by 6 bases and J by 0 bases, with 12 bases of the junction left unmatched. The DNA for the CDR3 is TGTGCCAGCAGGGGACCGGCTAGCGGGGGGGTCTTCTCCTACGAGCAGTACTTC. Translated: CASRGPASGGVFSYEQYF.

V usage is TRBV5-1 and J usage is TRBJ2-7; the match to TRBD2 covers 7 bases. The CDR3 is 15 residues long. J lost 0 bases, V lost 4 bases, and 7 bases had no gene match. Germline CDR1 SGHRS, CDR2 YFSETQ. Here the CDR3 DNA reads TGCGCCAGCAGCCCTGCGGCTAGCGGCTCCTACGAGCAGTACTTC. Translated, it gives CASSPAASGSYEQYF.

J is TRBJ2-6 and V is TRBV7-2, with a weak D call TRBD1 (7 bases). CDR3 length equals 16 residues. The germline V gene has CDR1 SGHTA and CDR2 FQGNSA. The V end was cut by 9 bases, the J end by 0 bases, with 15 bases between. CDR3 DNA: TGTGCCAGTCTCAGGAGGGGGCACTCTGGGGCCAACGTCCTGACTTTC. This sequence encodes CASLRRGHSGANVLTF.

This rearrangement joins TRBV5-6 to TRBJ2-1; D perhaps matches TRBD2 (5 bases). This CDR3 comprises 12 residues. Germline assignment: CDR1 SGHDT and CDR2 YYEEEE. Trimming shortened V by 2 bases and J by 10 bases, and 10 bases separated the two germline ends. CDR3 residues: CASSLAALEQFF. The CDR3 DNA reads as TGTGCCAGCAGCTTAGCGGCCCTAGAGCAGTTCTTC.

In this sample, this clone turned up a few times. The same CDR3 is also encoded by other DNA sequences in this sample. The CDR3 DNA sequence: TGCAGCGTGGGGGGAGGCACTGAAGCTTTCTTT. It specifies CSVGGGTEAFF. The rearrangement joins TRBV29-1 to TRBJ1-1; D may be TRBD1 (5 bases). V lost 6 bases and J 4 bases, leaving 9 bases between the germline ends. CDR1 SQVTM and CDR2 ANQGSEA come from the germline V gene. The CDR3 consists of 11 residues.

The chain joins TRBV7-3 to TRBJ2-7; a possible D gene is TRBD2 (5 bases). The CDR3 is made up of 15 amino acids. V dropped 0 bases and J dropped 3 bases, with 12 bases sitting between them. The germline CDR1 and CDR2 sequences are SGHTA and FQGTGA. CDR3 DNA sequence: TGTGCCAGCAGCTTAACGCGGGCCGGATACTACGAGCAGTACTTC. Translated: CASSLTRAGYYEQYF.

The rearrangement uses TRBV15 and TRBJ2-7; maybe TRBD2 (5 bases). This CDR3 spans 15 amino acids. Germline V gene data show CDR1 as LNHNV and CDR2 as YYDKDF (reference sequence). The V and J ends lost 1 base and 2 bases respectively, with 12 bases between them. The CDR3 DNA is TGTGCCACCAGCAGAGGACGGGAATCGGCCTACGAGCAGTACTTC. Translating it yields CATSRGRESAYEQYF.

The chain couples TRBV2 to TRBJ1-1; D is perhaps TRBD1 (5 bases). The CDR3 runs to 18 residues. V lost 1 base, J lost 4 bases, and 22 bases lay in between. Germline V gene lookup returns CDR1 SNHLY and CDR2 FYNNEI. The CDR3 bases are TGTGCCAGCAGTGAAGGGGGGGACGAAGTTGCCACCTTCACTGAAGCTTTCTTT. Amino acid sequence: CASSEGGDEVATFTEAFF.

V and J are TRBV5-4 and TRBJ1-4; TRBD1 is a possible D gene (5 bases). Germline V gene data show CDR1 as SGHNT and CDR2 as YYREEE (reference sequence). The CDR3 runs to 16 residues. Deletions cut 4 bases from V and 8 bases from J, with 21 bases between. The DNA of the CDR3 is TGTGCCAGCAGCATAGGGGCAGGGCTAGTCCCAGAAAAACTGTTTTTT. Protein product: CASSIGAGLVPEKLFF. Using reference TRBV5-4 and TRBJ1-4 for the parts outside the CDR3, the full variable domain is ETGVTQSPTHLIKTRGQQVTLRCSSQSGHNTVSWYQQALGQGPQFIFQYYREEENGRGNFPPRFSGLQFPNYSSELNVNALELDDSALYLCASSIGAGLVPEKLFFGSGTQLSVL.

This chain links TRBV5-6 with TRBJ1-1, with a weak D call TRBD1 (6 bases). V gave up 3 bases and J gave up 1 base, with 7 bases separating them. CDR3 length: 13 residues. Germline loops: CDR1 SGHDT, CDR2 YYEEEE. The CDR3 here is CASSWGQNTEAFF. The CDR3 bases are TGTGCCAGCAGCTGGGGACAGAACACTGAAGCTTTCTTT.

This clone was seen more than once but under ten times. The rearrangement links TRBV13 to TRBJ2-1, with 13 nucleotides matching TRBD2. Per the germline V gene, CDR1 is PRHDT and CDR2 is FYEKMQ (reference sequence). CDR3 length: 17 amino acids. Germline trimming cut 5 bases from V and 7 bases from J; bases unmatched to any gene: 11. As DNA, the CDR3 is TGTGCCAGCAGCGGAGGCGGACTAGCGGGAGATTGGAATGAGCAGTTCTTC. Its translation: CASSGGGLAGDWNEQFF.

With regard to this clone: A junction end diverges from the germline sequence, so it may reflect a read error. The chain recombines TRBV7-9 with TRBJ2-1, with unresolved D. CDR3 length: 12 residues. Per the germline V gene, CDR1 is SEHNR and CDR2 is FQNEAQ (reference sequence). This chain's CDR3 is CSSSFVGHEQFF. The CDR3 nucleotides read TGTTCCAGCAGCTTCGTTGGGCATGAGCAGTTCTTC.

V gene TRBV7-8 combines with J gene TRBJ2-1; 8 nucleotides agree with TRBD2. Germline V gene lookup returns CDR1 SGHVS and CDR2 FQNEAQ. CDR3 length: 14 amino acids. Trimming at V came to 5 bases and at J to 5 bases, leaving 5 bases not matched to a gene. CDR3 region: CASSPLAGHNEQFF. The DNA of the CDR3 is TGTGCCAGCAGCCCCTTAGCGGGACACAATGAGCAGTTCTTC.

CDR3 residues: CASSPNPPGLAFNEQFF. As DNA, the CDR3 is TGCGCCAGCAGCCCAAACCCTCCGGGACTAGCTTTTAATGAGCAGTTCTTC. The chain couples TRBV5-1 to TRBJ2-1; 9 nucleotides match TRBD2. The V segment lost 4 bases and the J segment 7 bases; nucleotides outside the gene matches: 15. The CDR3 runs to 17 residues. Germline lookup yields CDR1 SGHRS and CDR2 YFSETQ.

This clone came up once. This chain connects TRBV5-6 to TRBJ2-5, with 10 bases lining up with TRBD1. Germline V gives CDR1 SGHDT, CDR2 YYEEEE. This CDR3 region has 14 residues. Trimming took 0 bases from V and 6 from J; bases not matched to a gene: 2. The DNA for the CDR3 is TGTGCCAGCAGCTTGGGGGACAGGGGCCAGACCCAGTACTTC. Its protein is CASSLGDRGQTQYF.

The rearrangement links TRBV27 to TRBJ2-7; 8 positions match TRBD2. This CDR3 contains 15 residues. With 2 bases clipped from V and 2 bases from J, the junction kept 5 bases outside the gene matches. The germline V gene encodes CDR1 MNHEY and CDR2 SMNVEV (reference sequence). CDR3 in amino acids: CASSLRAGGPYEQYF. DNA of the CDR3: TGTGCCAGCAGTTTAAGGGCGGGAGGTCCCTACGAGCAGTACTTC.